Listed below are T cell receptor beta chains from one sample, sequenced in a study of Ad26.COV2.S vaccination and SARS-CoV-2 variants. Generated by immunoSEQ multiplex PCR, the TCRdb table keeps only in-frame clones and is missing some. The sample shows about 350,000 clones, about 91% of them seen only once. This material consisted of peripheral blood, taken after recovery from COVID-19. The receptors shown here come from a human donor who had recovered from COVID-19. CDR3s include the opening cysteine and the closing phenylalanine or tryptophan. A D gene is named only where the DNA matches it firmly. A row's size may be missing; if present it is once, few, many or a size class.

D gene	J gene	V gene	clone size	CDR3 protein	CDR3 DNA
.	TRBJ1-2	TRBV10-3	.	CAISEDGYGYTF	TGTGCCATCAGCGAAGATGGATATGGCTACACCTTC
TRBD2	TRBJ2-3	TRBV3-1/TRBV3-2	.	CASSQDGGGASTDTQYF	TGTGCCAGCAGCCAAGATGGCGGGGGGGCCAGCACAGATACGCAGTATTTT
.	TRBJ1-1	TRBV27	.	CASSLAPGNTEAFF	TGTGCCAGCAGTTTAGCCCCCGGGAACACTGAAGCTTTCTTT
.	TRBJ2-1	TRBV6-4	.	CASSPSRGANNEQFF	TGTGCCAGCAGTCCCTCCCGGGGGGCCAACAATGAGCAGTTCTTC
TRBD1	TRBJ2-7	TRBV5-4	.	CASSLGGQGAGEQYF	TGTGCCAGCAGCTTGGGGGGACAGGGGGCCGGCGAGCAGTACTTC
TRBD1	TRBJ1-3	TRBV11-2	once	CASSSGPGTGTGNTIYF	TGTGCCAGCAGCTCCGGTCCCGGGACAGGGACTGGAAACACCATATATTTT
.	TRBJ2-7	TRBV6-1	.	CASSEPYGPYEQYF	TGTGCCAGCAGTGAACCCTACGGCCCCTACGAGCAGTACTTC
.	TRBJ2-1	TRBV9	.	CASSAWGDGYNEQFF	TGTGCCAGCAGCGCCTGGGGGGATGGCTACAATGAGCAGTTCTTC
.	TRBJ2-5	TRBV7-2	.	CASSTWGGETQYF	TGTGCCAGCAGTACCTGGGGCGGAGAGACCCAGTACTTC
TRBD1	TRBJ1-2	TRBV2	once	CASSEDRGLYGYTF	TGTGCCAGCAGTGAAGACAGGGGGCTATATGGCTACACCTTC
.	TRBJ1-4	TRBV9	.	CASSMTAANEKLFF	TGTGCCAGCAGCATGACGGCGGCTAATGAAAAACTGTTTTTT
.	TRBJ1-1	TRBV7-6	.	CASSSPGRRAEAFF	TGTGCCAGCAGCTCTCCGGGACGGCGGGCTGAAGCTTTCTTT
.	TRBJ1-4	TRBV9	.	CASSVAGRPDEKLFF	TGTGCCAGCAGCGTAGCTGGCAGGCCCGATGAAAAACTGTTTTTT
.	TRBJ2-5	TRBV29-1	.	CSVSDNQETQYF	TGCAGCGTTTCGGACAACCAAGAGACCCAGTACTTC
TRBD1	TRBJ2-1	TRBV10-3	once	CAINRDSSYNEQFF	TGTGCCATCAATAGGGACAGTTCCTACAATGAGCAGTTCTTC
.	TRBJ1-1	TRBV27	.	CASSLKPTRTNIEAFF	TGTGCCAGCAGTTTAAAACCCACCCGGACAAATATTGAAGCTTTCTTT
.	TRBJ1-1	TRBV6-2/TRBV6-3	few	CASSYPTLGNTEAFF	TGTGCCAGCAGTTACCCTACGTTGGGGAACACTGAAGCTTTCTTT
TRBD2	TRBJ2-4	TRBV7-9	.	CASSLVGGSGALAKNIQYF	TGTGCCAGCAGCCTTGTGGGGGGTAGCGGGGCCTTAGCCAAAAACATTCAGTACTTC
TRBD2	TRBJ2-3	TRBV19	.	CASSIDFFGLAGGDTQYF	TGTGCCAGTAGTATAGACTTTTTCGGACTAGCGGGGGGCGATACGCAGTATTTT
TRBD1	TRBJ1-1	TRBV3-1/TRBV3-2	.	CASSQGSGTESEAFF	TGTGCCAGCAGCCAAGGCTCCGGGACAGAGTCTGAAGCTTTCTTT
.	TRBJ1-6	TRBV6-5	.	CASSYRGDNSPLHF	TGTGCCAGCAGTTACAGGGGGGATAATTCACCCCTCCACTTT
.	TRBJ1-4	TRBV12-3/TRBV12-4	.	CASSPGNGEKLFF	TGTGCCAGCAGTCCCGGGAACGGTGAAAAACTGTTTTTT
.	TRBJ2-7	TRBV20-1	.	CSARDNYEQYF	TGCAGTGCTAGAGACAACTACGAGCAGTACTTC
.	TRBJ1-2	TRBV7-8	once	CASSQLGFYTF	TGTGCCAGCAGCCAGCTTGGGTTCTACACCTTC
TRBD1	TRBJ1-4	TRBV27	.	CASRPRRAGGEKLFF	TGTGCCAGCAGACCTCGGAGAGCAGGGGGAGAAAAACTGTTTTTT
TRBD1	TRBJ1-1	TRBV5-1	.	CASSLGQGGTEAFF	TGCGCCAGCAGCCTAGGACAGGGTGGCACTGAAGCTTTCTTT
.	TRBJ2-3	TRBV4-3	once	CASSQGVGGRDTQYF	TGCGCCAGCAGCCAGGGCGTCGGGGGCAGAGATACGCAGTATTTT
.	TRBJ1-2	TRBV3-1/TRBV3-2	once	CASSQDGLGLQVYGYTF	TGTGCCAGCAGCCAAGATGGGCTGGGTTTACAGGTTTATGGCTACACCTTC
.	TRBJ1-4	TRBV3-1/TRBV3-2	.	CASSQDLGAANEKLFF	TGTGCCAGCAGCCAAGATCTGGGGGCGGCTAATGAAAAACTGTTTTTT
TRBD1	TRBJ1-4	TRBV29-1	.	CSVYSGTDEKLFF	TGCAGCGTTTACTCCGGGACAGACGAAAAACTGTTTTTT
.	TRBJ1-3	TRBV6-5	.	CASSYDLGGNTIYF	TGTGCCAGCAGTTACGATCTGGGAGGAAACACCATATATTTT
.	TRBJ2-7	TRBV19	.	CASSIAPGTGYEQYF	TGTGCCAGTAGTATAGCCCCAGGTACAGGTTACGAGCAGTACTTC
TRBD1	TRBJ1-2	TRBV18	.	CASSPGTGGRYGYTF	TGTGCCAGCTCACCAGGGACAGGGGGTCGGTATGGCTACACCTTC
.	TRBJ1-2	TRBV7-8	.	CASSSTGSYGYTF	TGTGCCAGCAGCTCTACCGGGAGCTATGGCTACACCTTC
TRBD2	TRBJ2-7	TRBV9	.	CASSLGLAGEAEQYF	TGTGCCAGCAGTCTGGGACTAGCGGGGGAGGCCGAGCAGTACTTC
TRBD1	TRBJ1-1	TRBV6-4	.	CASRRQGSTEAFF	TGTGCCAGCAGACGACAGGGCAGCACTGAAGCTTTCTTT
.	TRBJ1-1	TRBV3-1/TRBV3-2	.	CASSLRGAEAFF	TGTGCCAGCAGCCTAAGGGGAGCTGAAGCTTTCTTT
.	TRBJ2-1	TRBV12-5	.	CASGLVQGSYYNEQFF	TGTGCTAGTGGTTTGGTTCAGGGTTCCTACTACAATGAGCAGTTCTTC
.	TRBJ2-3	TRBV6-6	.	CASRPRADTDTQYF	TGTGCCAGCAGACCCAGGGCTGACACAGATACGCAGTATTTT
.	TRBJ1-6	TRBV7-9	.	CASSLGSSPLHF	TGTGCCAGCAGCTTAGGGAGCTCACCCCTCCACTTT
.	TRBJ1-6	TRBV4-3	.	CASSHAPGIPNSPLHF	TGCGCCAGCAGCCATGCTCCGGGGATTCCAAATTCACCCCTCCACTTT